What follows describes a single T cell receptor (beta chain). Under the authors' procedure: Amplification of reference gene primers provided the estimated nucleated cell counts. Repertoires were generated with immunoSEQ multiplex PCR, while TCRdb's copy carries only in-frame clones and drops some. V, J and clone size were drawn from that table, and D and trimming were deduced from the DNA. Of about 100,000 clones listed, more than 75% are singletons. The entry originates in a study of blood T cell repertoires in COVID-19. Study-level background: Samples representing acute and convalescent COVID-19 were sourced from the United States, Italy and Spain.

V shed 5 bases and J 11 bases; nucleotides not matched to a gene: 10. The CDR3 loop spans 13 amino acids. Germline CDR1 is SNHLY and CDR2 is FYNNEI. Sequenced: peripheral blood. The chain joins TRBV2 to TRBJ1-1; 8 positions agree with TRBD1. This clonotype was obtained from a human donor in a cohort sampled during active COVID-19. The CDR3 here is CASSLQDRGRAFF. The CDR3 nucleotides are TGTGCCAGCAGTCTACAAGACAGGGGTAGGGCTTTCTTT.